What follows are 15 T cell receptor beta chains derived from one specimen sequenced in a study of CD8 T cells in ankylosing spondylitis. These TCRs' antigens remain unknown. Study findings and constraints: A TCR beta motif of eight or nine highly homologous variants seemed to mark ankylosing spondylitis blood.

One entry per CDR3 protein results from TCRdb running MiXCR on the 5' RACE reads. Here the sample spans 800,000 to 900,000 distinct CDR3 sequences, approximately 12% being singletons. Sequencing was done on a sample of blood, either unsorted or a sorted T cell fraction (not recorded which). The origin of the receptors is a male donor with ankylosing spondylitis.

As concerns this clonotype: A much bigger clone sits one base away, suggesting this may be a read error. The chain carries TRBV12-3 or TRBV12-4 and TRBJ2-1; D remains ambiguous. The CDR3 spans 14 residues. The CDR3 spells CASCLLYGRNEQFF. The CDR3 DNA sequence: TGTGCCAGCTGTTTATTGTACGGTCGCAATGAGCAGTTCTTC.

V usage is TRBV5-6 and J usage is TRBJ1-1, with D unresolved. CDR3 length equals 12 residues. CDR1 is SGHDT and CDR2 is YYEEEE in the germline V gene. V was cut by 2 bases and J by 10 bases, with 12 bases left in between. The CDR3 DNA sequence: TGTGCCAGCAGCTTTTATACCCTTGGAGCTTTCTTT. This encodes CASSFYTLGAFF.

This clonotype appeared many times. The gene calls are TRBV5-5 and TRBJ1-1, with no clear D. This CDR3 region has 14 residues. Germline V CDR1 and CDR2: SGHKS, YYEKEE (reference sequence). The germline V and J ends were trimmed by 4 bases and 3 bases, with 13 bases remaining between them. The CDR3 loop reads CASSPLTGHTEAFF. For the CDR3, the DNA is TGTGCCAGCAGCCCCTTGACGGGCCACACTGAAGCTTTCTTT.

This clonotype was recorded at least ten times. The chain joins TRBV29-1 to TRBJ1-1; 12 bases are shared with TRBD1. V trimming: 8 bases; J trimming: 1 base; junction bases outside the gene matches: 11. CDR1 is SQVTM, CDR2 ANQGSEA, per germline. CDR3 length equals 16 residues. CDR3 sequence: CSSSWDRGLGNTEAFF. The CDR3, as DNA: TGCAGCTCCTCATGGGACAGGGGGCTGGGGAACACTGAAGCTTTCTTT.

This clonotype was seen ten or more times. The chain joins TRBV20-1 to TRBJ2-1; D ambiguous. Germline lookup yields CDR1 DFQATT and CDR2 SNEGSKA (reference sequence). The CDR3 is made up of 13 amino acids. Trimming stripped 0 bases from V and 6 bases from J, with 9 bases between. The CDR3 bases are TGCAGTGCTAGAGATGTAACTACCAATGAGCAGTTCTTC. Protein: CSARDVTTNEQFF.

This clonotype was seen a handful of times. CDR3 sequence: CASSPRDRGSEKLFF. In DNA, the CDR3 is TGTGCCAGCAGCCCCCGTGACAGGGGTTCGGAAAAACTGTTTTTT. The V call is TRBV28, the J call TRBJ1-4; 8 positions agree with TRBD1. Germline CDR1 reads MDHEN; CDR2 reads SYDVKM. The CDR3 covers 15 residues. V lost 6 bases, J lost 8 bases, and 11 bases stayed unmatched.

This chain uses TRBV20-1 with TRBJ2-3; maybe TRBD2 (6 bases). The germline V gene has CDR1 DFQATT and CDR2 SNEGSKA (reference sequence). The V end lost 3 bases, the J end lost 6 bases, and 19 bases lay between the germline ends. CDR3 length: 15 residues. The CDR3: CSASTGAGGWDTQYF. The CDR3 nucleotides read TGCAGTGCTAGTACAGGAGCGGGCGGTTGGGATACGCAGTATTTT.

This chain joins TRBV15 and TRBJ2-5; D possibly matches TRBD1 or TRBD2 (6 bases each). Trimming stripped 5 bases from V and 7 bases from J, with 20 bases between. CDR3 length: 15 amino acids. Looked up from germline, CDR1 is LNHNV and CDR2 is YYDKDF (reference sequence). The CDR3 spells CATSVIQGGEGTQYF. CDR3 DNA sequence: TGTGCCACCAGCGTTATACAGGGCGGGGAAGGGACCCAGTACTTC.

This chain connects TRBV28 to TRBJ1-2; maybe TRBD1 (5 bases). Germline loops: CDR1 MDHEN, CDR2 SYDVKM. V shed 6 bases and J shed 11 bases, with 22 bases lying between them. This CDR3 contains 14 residues. The CDR3 DNA follows: TGTGCCAGCAGCTCCGGGGGGACGGTGGGTAGTTACACCTTC. This sequence encodes CASSSGGTVGSYTF.

This clonotype was counted only a few times. The chain joins TRBV5-1 to TRBJ2-2; 7 bases are shared with TRBD1. From germline, CDR1 is SGHRS and CDR2 YFSETQ. With 6 bases clipped from V and 0 bases from J, the junction kept 5 bases outside the gene matches. The CDR3 length is 15 residues. This chain's CDR3 is CASNLQGSNTGELFF. In DNA form, the CDR3 reads TGCGCCAGCAACCTACAGGGGTCGAACACCGGGGAGCTGTTTTTT.

This clonotype was seen at least ten times. The chain recombines TRBV20-1 with TRBJ1-2; tentatively, D is TRBD1 (6 bases). This CDR3 region has 14 residues. The V gene's germline CDR1 is DFQATT and CDR2 SNEGSKA (reference sequence). V lost 5 bases and J lost 8, with 21 bases in between. The CDR3 region has the DNA TGCAGTGCTCCCCGGGTTGGGGGGCGTCAGGGCTACACCTTC. Translated, it gives CSAPRVGGRQGYTF.

This clonotype has only a few counts. The chain recombines TRBV24-1 with TRBJ2-3, with TRBD2 matching 9 bases. Germline assignment: CDR1 KGHDR and CDR2 SFDVKD. This CDR3 has 16 amino acids. After removal of 3 bases from V and 5 bases from J, the junction contained 8 bases not matched to a gene. The DNA for the CDR3 is TGTGCCACCAGTGATCCGTGGCGGGGGGGCAAAGATACGCAGTATTTT. It translates to CATSDPWRGGKDTQYF.

The rearrangement uses TRBV4-1 and TRBJ2-1; 7 bases fit TRBD2. CDR1 MGHRA and CDR2 YSYEKL come from the germline V gene. Losses at the gene ends were 0 bases for V and 0 bases for J; bases not matched to a gene: 5. The CDR3 is made up of 17 amino acids. The CDR3 loop is CASSQDRAGDSYNEQFF. DNA of the CDR3: TGCGCCAGCAGCCAAGATCGGGCGGGAGACTCCTACAATGAGCAGTTCTTC.

This clonotype has just a few counts. This sequence joins TRBV7-2 and TRBJ2-5; D gene uncertain. The germline gives CDR1 SGHTA, CDR2 FQGNSA. CDR3 length equals 15 residues. Trimming removed 5 bases at V and 0 bases at J, with 13 bases between. The CDR3 region has the DNA TGTGCCAGCAGCCGTCAAGCAGCGTACCAAGAGACCCAGTACTTC. This encodes CASSRQAAYQETQYF.

This clonotype has more than one count but fewer than ten. The chain recombines TRBV20-1 with TRBJ2-7, with a possible D match to TRBD2 (6 bases). Germline values: CDR1 DFQATT, CDR2 SNEGSKA (reference sequence). The ends were cut back, 5 bases at V and 2 bases at J, with 13 bases in the middle. This CDR3 comprises 13 residues. Written as DNA, the CDR3 is TGCAGTGCTGGGGGACTGCCCCCCTACGAGCAGTACTTC. Encoded protein: CSAGGLPPYEQYF.